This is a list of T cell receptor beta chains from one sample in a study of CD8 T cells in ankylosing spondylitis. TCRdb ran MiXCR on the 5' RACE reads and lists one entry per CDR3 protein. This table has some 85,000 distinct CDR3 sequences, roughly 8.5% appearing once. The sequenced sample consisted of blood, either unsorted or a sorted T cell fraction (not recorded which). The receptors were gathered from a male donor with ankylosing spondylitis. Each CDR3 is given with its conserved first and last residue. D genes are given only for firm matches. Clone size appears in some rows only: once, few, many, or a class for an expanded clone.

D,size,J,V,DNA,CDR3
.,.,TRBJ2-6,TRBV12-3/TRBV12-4,TGTGCCAGCAGTTTCCCGGCCAACGTCCTGACTTTC,CASSFPANVLTF
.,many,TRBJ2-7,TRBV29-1,TGCAGCGTTGTGAGCGGAACCTACGAGCAGTACTTC,CSVVSGTYEQYF
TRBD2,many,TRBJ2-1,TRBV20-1,TGCAGTGCTAGGACTAGCGGGATCAGCTCCTACAATGAGCAGTTCTTC,CSARTSGISSYNEQFF
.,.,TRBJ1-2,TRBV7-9,TGTGCCAGCAGCTTAGGTACGGACTCTAACTATGGCTACACCTTC,CASSLGTDSNYGYTF
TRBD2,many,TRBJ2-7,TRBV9,TGTGCCAGCAGCGTAGCTAGGACTAGCGGCTTCTACGAGCAGTACTTC,CASSVARTSGFYEQYF
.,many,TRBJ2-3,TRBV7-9,TGTGCCAGCAGCCGCCCCGATGCAGATACGCAGTATTTT,CASSRPDADTQYF
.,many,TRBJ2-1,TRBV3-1,TGTGCCAGCAGCCTAGGGGCCGGTCCTAATGAGCAGTTCTTC,CASSLGAGPNEQFF
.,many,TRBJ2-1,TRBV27,TGTGCCAGCAGATCGGGTTACAATGAGCAGTTCTTC,CASRSGYNEQFF
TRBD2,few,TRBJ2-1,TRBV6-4,TGTGCCAGCAGTCAGGGACTAGCGGACCACAATGAGCAGTTCTTC,CASSQGLADHNEQFF
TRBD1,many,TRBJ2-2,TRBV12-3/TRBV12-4,TGTGCCAGCAGACAGGGGGGGAACACCGGGGAGCTGTTTTTT,CASRQGGNTGELFF
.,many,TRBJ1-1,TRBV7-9,TGTGCCAGCAGCTTAGGGGAAATCACTGAAGCTTTCTTT,CASSLGEITEAFF
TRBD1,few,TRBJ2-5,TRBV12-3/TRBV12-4,TGTGCCAGCAGTCCTTATTACAGGGGGCCTTTCCAAGAGACCCAGTACTTC,CASSPYYRGPFQETQYF
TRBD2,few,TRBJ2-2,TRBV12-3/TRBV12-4,TGTGCCAACACCCTTAGCGGGAGTAACACCGGGGAGCTGTTTTTT,CANTLSGSNTGELFF
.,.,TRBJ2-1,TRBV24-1,TGTGCCACCAGTGTTGGGGGAGGTTCCTACAATGAGCAGTTCTTC,CATSVGGGSYNEQFF
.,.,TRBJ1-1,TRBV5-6,TGTGCCAGCACCCCCGGTCCGGGGGCGATTTTGAACACTGAAGCTTTCTTT,CASTPGPGAILNTEAFF
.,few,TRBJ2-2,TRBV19,TGTGCCAGTGGAATTCCGGGAGTTGAGCTGTTTTTT,CASGIPGVELFF
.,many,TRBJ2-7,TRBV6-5,TGTGCCAGCAGTTACTCGGACGGACGGACCTACGAGCAGTACTTC,CASSYSDGRTYEQYF
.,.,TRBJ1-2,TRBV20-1,TGCAGTGCTAGTGGACTCTATGGCTACACCTTC,CSASGLYGYTF
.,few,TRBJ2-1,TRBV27,TGTGCCAGCAGCTACGGCTCCTACAATGAGCAGTTCTTC,CASSYGSYNEQFF
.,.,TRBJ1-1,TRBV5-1,TGCGCCAGCAGCTTGGGCCTGACTGAAGCTTTCTTT,CASSLGLTEAFF
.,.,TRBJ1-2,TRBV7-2,TGTGCCAGCAGCTTAGTTCCCAGGGCATTCGATGGCTACACCTTC,CASSLVPRAFDGYTF
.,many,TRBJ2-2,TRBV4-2,TGTGCCAGCAGCCAAGCCCTATCTAACACCGGGGAGCTGTTTTTT,CASSQALSNTGELFF
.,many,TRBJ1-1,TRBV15,TGTGCCACCAGCAGAGATCGGGACACTGAAGCTTTCTTT,CATSRDRDTEAFF
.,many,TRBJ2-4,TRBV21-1,TGTGCCAGCAGCAATCCAGAGACGGGAAGCATTCAGTACTTC,CASSNPETGSIQYF
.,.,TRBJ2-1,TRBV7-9,TGTGCCAGCAGCTTAAGTGGGGGCTACAATGAGCAGTTCTTC,CASSLSGGYNEQFF
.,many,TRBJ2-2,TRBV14,TGTGCCAGCAGCCCGAGGGCCTGGGAGGAGCTGTTTTTT,CASSPRAWEELFF